This T cell receptor beta chain appears in the sequencing data of a study of technical replicates of blood from several donors. Per germline, CDR1 MNHEY and CDR2 SVGAGI. Trimming took 2 bases from V and 1 from J; bases not matched to a gene: 2. The CDR3 has 15 residues. The assay was immunoSEQ multiplex PCR, and TCRdb's table has in-frame clones only and misses some. Of around 83,000 clones in the sample, about 91% are singletons; the top ten hold 0.3% to 0.45%. The gene calls are TRBV6-5 and TRBJ1-2; 9 bases align to TRBD1. What was sequenced was T cells isolated from PBMCs. This TCR was sampled from a human donor in good health. Some clones in this sample may be carry-over from other donors' samples. CDR3 loop: CASSYRTGDNYGYTF. The CDR3 DNA follows: TGTGCCAGCAGTTACCGGACAGGGGATAACTATGGCTACACCTTC.